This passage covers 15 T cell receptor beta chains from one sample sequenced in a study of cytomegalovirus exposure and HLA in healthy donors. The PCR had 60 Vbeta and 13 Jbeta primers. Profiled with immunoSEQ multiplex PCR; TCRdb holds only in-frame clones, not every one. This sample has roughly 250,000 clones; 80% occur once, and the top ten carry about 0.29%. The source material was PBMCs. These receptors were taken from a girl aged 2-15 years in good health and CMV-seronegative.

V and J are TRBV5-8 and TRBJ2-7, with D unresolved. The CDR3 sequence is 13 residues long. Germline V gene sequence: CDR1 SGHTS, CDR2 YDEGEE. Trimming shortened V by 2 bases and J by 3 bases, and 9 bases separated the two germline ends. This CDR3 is CASSFGGYYEQYF. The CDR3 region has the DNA TGTGCCAGCAGCTTCGGCGGTTACTACGAGCAGTACTTC. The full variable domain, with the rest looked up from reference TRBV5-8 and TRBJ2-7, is EAGVTQSPTHLIKTRGQQATLRCSPISGHTSVYWYQQALGLGLQFLLWYDEGEERNRGNFPPRFSGRQFPNYSSELNVNALELEDSALYLCASSFGGYYEQYFGPGTRLTVT.

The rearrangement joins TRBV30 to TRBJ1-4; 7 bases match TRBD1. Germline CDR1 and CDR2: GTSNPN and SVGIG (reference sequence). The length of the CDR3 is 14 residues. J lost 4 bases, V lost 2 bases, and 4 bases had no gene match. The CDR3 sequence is CAWSRDSDNEKLFF. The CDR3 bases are TGTGCCTGGAGTCGGGACAGCGATAATGAAAAACTGTTTTTT.

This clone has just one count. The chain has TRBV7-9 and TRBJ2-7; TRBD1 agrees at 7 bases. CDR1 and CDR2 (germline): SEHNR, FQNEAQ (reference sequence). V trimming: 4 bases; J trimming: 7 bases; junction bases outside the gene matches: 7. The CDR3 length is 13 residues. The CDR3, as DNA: TGTGCCAGCAGCTCCGGGACAGTCGGTGAGCAGTACTTC. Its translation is CASSSGTVGEQYF. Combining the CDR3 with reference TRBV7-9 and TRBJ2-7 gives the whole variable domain DTGVSQNPRHKITKRGQNVTFRCDPISEHNRLYWYRQTLGQGPEFLTYFQNEAQLEKSRLLSDRFSAERPKGSFSTLEIQRTEQGDSAMYLCASSSGTVGEQYFGPGTRLTVT.

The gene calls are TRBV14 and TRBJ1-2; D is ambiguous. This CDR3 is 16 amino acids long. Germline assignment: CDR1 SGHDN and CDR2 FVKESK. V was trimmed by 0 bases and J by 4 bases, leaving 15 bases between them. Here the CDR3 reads CASSQDLPARGYGYTF. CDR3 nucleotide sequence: TGTGCCAGCAGCCAAGATCTTCCAGCCCGAGGCTATGGCTACACCTTC.

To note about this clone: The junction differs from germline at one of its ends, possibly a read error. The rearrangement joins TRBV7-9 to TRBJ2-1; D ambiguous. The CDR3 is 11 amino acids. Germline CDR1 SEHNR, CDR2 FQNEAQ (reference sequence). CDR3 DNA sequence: TGTTCCAGCAGCTCCGTCGGTGAGCAGTTCTTC. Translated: CSSSSVGEQFF.

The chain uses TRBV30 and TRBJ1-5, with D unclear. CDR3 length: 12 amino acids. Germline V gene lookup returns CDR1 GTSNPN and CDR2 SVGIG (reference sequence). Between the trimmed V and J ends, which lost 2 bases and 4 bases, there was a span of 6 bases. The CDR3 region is CAWSPGNQPQHF. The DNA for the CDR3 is TGTGCCTGGAGTCCGGGGAATCAGCCCCAGCATTTT.

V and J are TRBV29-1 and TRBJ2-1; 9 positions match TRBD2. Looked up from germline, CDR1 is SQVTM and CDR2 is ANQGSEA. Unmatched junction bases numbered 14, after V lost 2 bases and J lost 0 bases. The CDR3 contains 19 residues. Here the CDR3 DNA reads TGCAGCGTTGAATCTGGGCTAGCGGGGACACGGTACTCCTACAATGAGCAGTTCTTC. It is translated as CSVESGLAGTRYSYNEQFF.

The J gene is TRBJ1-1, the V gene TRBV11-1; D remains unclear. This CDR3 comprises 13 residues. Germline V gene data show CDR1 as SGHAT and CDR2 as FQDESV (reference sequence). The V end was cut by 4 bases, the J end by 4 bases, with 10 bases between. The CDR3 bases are TGTGCCAGCAGCTATGGCGGGCGCACTGAAGCTTTCTTT. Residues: CASSYGGRTEAFF. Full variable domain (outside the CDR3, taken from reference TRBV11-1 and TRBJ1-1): EAEVAQSPRYKITEKSQAVAFWCDPISGHATLYWYRQILGQGPELLVQFQDESVVDDSQLPKDRFSAERLKGVDSTLKIQPAELGDSAMYLCASSYGGRTEAFFGQGTRLTVV.

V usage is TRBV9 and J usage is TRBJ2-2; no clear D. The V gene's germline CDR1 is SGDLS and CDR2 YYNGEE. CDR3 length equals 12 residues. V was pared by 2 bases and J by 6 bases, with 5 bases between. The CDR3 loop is CASSVNSGELFF. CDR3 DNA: TGTGCCAGCAGCGTCAATTCCGGGGAGCTGTTTTTT.

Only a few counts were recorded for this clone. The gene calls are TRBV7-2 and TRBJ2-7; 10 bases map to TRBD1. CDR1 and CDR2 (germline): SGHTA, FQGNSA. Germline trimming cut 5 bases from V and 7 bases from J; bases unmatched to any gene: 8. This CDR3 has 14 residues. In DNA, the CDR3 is TGTGCCAGCAGCCCGTCGACAGGGGGCTGGGAGCAGTACTTC. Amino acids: CASSPSTGGWEQYF.

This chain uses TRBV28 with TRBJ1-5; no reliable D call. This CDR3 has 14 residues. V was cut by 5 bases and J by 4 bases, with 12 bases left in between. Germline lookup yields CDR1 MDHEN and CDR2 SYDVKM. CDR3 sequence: CASSPGISNQPQHF. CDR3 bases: TGTGCCAGCAGTCCCGGGATTTCGAATCAGCCCCAGCATTTT.

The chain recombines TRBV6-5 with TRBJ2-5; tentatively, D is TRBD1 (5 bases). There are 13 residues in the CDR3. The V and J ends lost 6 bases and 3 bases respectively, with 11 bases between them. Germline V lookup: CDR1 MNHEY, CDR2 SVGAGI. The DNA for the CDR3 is TGTGCCAGCAGCCGACAGTTGGAAGAGACCCAGTACTTC. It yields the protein CASSRQLEETQYF.

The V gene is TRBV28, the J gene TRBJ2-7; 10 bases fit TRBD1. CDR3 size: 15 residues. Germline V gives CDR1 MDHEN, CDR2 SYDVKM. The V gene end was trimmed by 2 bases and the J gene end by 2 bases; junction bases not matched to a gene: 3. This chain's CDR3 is CASSLPGQGAYEQYF. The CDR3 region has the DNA TGTGCCAGCAGTTTACCCGGACAGGGGGCCTACGAGCAGTACTTC.

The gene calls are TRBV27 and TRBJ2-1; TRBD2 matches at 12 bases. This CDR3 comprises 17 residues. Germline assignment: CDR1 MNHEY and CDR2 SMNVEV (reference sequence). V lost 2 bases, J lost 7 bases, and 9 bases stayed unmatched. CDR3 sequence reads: CASSLGSLAGGQNEQFF. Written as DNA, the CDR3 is TGTGCCAGCAGTTTAGGGAGCCTAGCGGGAGGGCAAAATGAGCAGTTCTTC.

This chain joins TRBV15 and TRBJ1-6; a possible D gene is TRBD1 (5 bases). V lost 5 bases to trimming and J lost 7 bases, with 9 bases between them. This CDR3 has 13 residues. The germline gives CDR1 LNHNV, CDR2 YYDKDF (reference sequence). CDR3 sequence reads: CATSERQNSPLHF. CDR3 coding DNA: TGTGCCACCAGCGAACGACAGAATTCACCCCTCCACTTT. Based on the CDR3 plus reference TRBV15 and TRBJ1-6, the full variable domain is DAMVIQNPRYQVTQFGKPVTLSCSQTLNHNVMYWYQQKSSQAPKLLFHYYDKDFNNEADTPDNFQSRRPNTSFCFLDIRSPGLGDTAMYLCATSERQNSPLHFGNGTRLTVT.